This T cell receptor (beta chain) was observed in a study of cytomegalovirus exposure and HLA in healthy donors. Study observations and caveats: Through in vitro validation, three CMV-associated chains were shown to be specific for CMV antigens. Rare TCR sequences predominated, though certain public TCRs were found in many donors. According to a later analysis, TCR clusters from the first cohort tended to co-occur in the 120 or so validation repertoires. Reports described diagnosis of cytomegalovirus status by the classifier as highly specific and sensitive.

To note about this clone: Its target is not known.

This table comes from immunoSEQ multiplex PCR, and its TCRdb copy is limited to in-frame clones, with some not included. The sample records some 75,000 clones, roughly 96% being singletons. V was pared by 3 bases and J by 6 bases, with 10 bases of the junction left unmatched. Looked up from germline, CDR1 is LGHNA and CDR2 is YNFKEQ. CDR3 length equals 17 residues. The genes are TRBV4-2 and TRBJ1-6, with 8 bases aligning to TRBD1. Sequencing was performed on PBMCs. This receptor was identified in a woman aged 18-29 years in good health and CMV-seronegative. The CDR3 loop reads CASSQVTQGALNSPLHF. The CDR3 bases are TGTGCCAGCAGCCAGGTAACCCAGGGGGCGCTTAATTCACCCCTCCACTTT.